Following are 22 T cell receptor beta chains from one sample sequenced in a study of blood T cell repertoires in COVID-19. TCRdb's copy holds only in-frame clones and misses some; the assay was immunoSEQ multiplex PCR. The sample has over 200,000 clones, around 86% seen once. Material: PBMCs or T cells enriched from blood (not recorded which). Receptors originate from a man younger than 35 who had recovered from COVID-19.

V usage is TRBV5-4 and J usage is TRBJ1-5, with 9 bases matching TRBD1. There are 15 residues in the CDR3. V was pared by 0 bases and J by 9 bases, with 7 bases of the junction left unmatched. CDR1 and CDR2 from the germline V gene are SGHNT and YYREEE (reference sequence). The CDR3 loop reads CASSLGGDRESPQHF. CDR3 sequence (DNA): TGTGCCAGCAGCTTGGGGGGGGACAGGGAATCGCCCCAGCATTTT.

The chain has TRBV6-5 and TRBJ1-2, with 9 bases identical to TRBD1. CDR1 is MNHEY, CDR2 SVGAGI, per germline. V was clipped by 10 bases and J by 1 base; unmatched bases: 10. The CDR3 is made up of 15 amino acids. The CDR3 DNA sequence: TGTGCCACCACGATACAGGGGGCGCTTAACTATGGCTACACCTTC. Protein: CATTIQGALNYGYTF.

This clone has a handful of counts. This chain uses TRBV27 with TRBJ1-1; D is possibly TRBD1 (5 bases). CDR3 length: 14 amino acids. Germline V CDR1 and CDR2: MNHEY, SMNVEV (reference sequence). Trimming stripped 3 bases from V and 4 bases from J, with 12 bases between. The CDR3 DNA reads TGTGCCAGCAGTTTTCTCGATCAGGGCACTGAAGCTTTCTTT. It codes for CASSFLDQGTEAFF.

The CDR3, as DNA: TGTGCCAGCTCACCACCGACAGCCAGCTCCTACGAGCAGTACTTC. Protein sequence: CASSPPTASSYEQYF. This chain links TRBV18 with TRBJ2-7; the D gene is possibly TRBD1 (5 bases). The germline gives CDR1 KGHSH, CDR2 LQKENI. CDR3 length: 15 amino acids. V dropped 0 bases and J dropped 0 bases, with 9 bases sitting between them.

This chain joins TRBV5-6 and TRBJ2-5, with 8 nucleotides matching TRBD1. Germline values: CDR1 SGHDT, CDR2 YYEEEE. The CDR3 totals 13 residues. J gave up 4 bases and V 5 bases, and 4 bases lay outside the gene matches. The CDR3 is CASSYGTGETQYF. The CDR3 DNA is TGTGCCAGCAGTTACGGGACAGGAGAGACCCAGTACTTC.

V and J are TRBV11-2 and TRBJ2-7; 11 bases map to TRBD2. V lost 4 bases to trimming and J lost 2 bases; unmatched junction nucleotides: 10. The V gene's germline CDR1 is SGHAT and CDR2 FQNNGV. The CDR3 runs to 17 residues. The chain's CDR3 is CASSSIKGTSGPYEQYF. The CDR3 DNA reads TGTGCCAGCAGCTCGATAAAGGGGACTAGCGGACCCTACGAGCAGTACTTC.

The table lists this clone with a count of one. The chain joins TRBV27 to TRBJ1-6, with unresolved D. The germline V gene has CDR1 MNHEY and CDR2 SMNVEV (reference sequence). Between the trimmed V and J ends, which lost 0 bases and 9 bases, there was a span of 6 bases. The CDR3 is made up of 13 amino acids. CDR3 sequence reads: CASSLSARSPLHF. The CDR3 coding sequence is TGTGCCAGCAGTTTATCGGCACGTTCACCCCTCCACTTT.

This chain connects TRBV6-5 to TRBJ1-6, with D perhaps TRBD1 (5 bases). CDR3 length equals 13 residues. V was shortened by 5 bases and J by 9 bases, with 11 bases between the two germline ends. The germline gives CDR1 MNHEY, CDR2 SVGAGI. The CDR3: CASSPSGVSPLHF. The CDR3 nucleotides read TGTGCCAGCAGTCCTTCGGGGGTTTCACCCCTCCACTTT.

The chain joins TRBV7-6 to TRBJ2-1; 9 nucleotides align to TRBD2. The V gene's germline CDR1 is SGHVS and CDR2 FNYEAQ. J gave up 9 bases and V 5 bases, and 20 bases lay outside the gene matches. The CDR3 is made up of 18 amino acids. Written as DNA, the CDR3 is TGTGCCAGCAGCCCCCGCGTGGCGGGGGGGCTTACTGGAGGTGAGCAGTTCTTC. The encoded protein is CASSPRVAGGLTGGEQFF.

V and J are TRBV3-1 (or the pseudogene TRBV3-2) and TRBJ1-1; 7 nucleotides agree with TRBD1. The CDR3 loop spans 16 amino acids. V lost 1 base, J lost 0 bases, and 5 bases stayed unmatched. Germline CDR1 reads LGHDT; CDR2 reads YNNKEL (reference sequence). This CDR3 is CASSQGAGGMNTEAFF. In DNA form, the CDR3 reads TGTGCCAGCAGCCAAGGGGCAGGGGGTATGAACACTGAAGCTTTCTTT.

The table lists this clone with a count of one. The V and J genes are TRBV13 and TRBJ2-5; TRBD2 matches 9 bases. The ends lost 2 bases at V and 2 bases at J; junction bases unmatched: 3. CDR1 and CDR2 from the germline V gene are PRHDT and FYEKMQ (reference sequence). The length of the CDR3 is 15 residues. CDR3 DNA sequence: TGTGCCAGCAGCTTACTAGCGGGGAAACAAGAGACCCAGTACTTC. The encoded protein is CASSLLAGKQETQYF.

The chain employs TRBV7-9 and TRBJ2-5; tentative D call: TRBD2 (6 bases). Germline V gene sequence: CDR1 SEHNR, CDR2 FQNEAQ (reference sequence). This CDR3 has 15 amino acids. V lost 2 bases to trimming and J lost 1 base, with 11 bases between them. CDR3 loop: CASSLSGQVQETQYF. The CDR3 coding sequence is TGTGCCAGCAGCTTAAGCGGGCAGGTCCAAGAGACCCAGTACTTC.

V gene TRBV6-5 combines with J gene TRBJ2-3; D possibly corresponds to TRBD1 (5 bases). Between the trimmed V and J ends, which lost 4 bases and 4 bases, there was a span of 15 bases. This CDR3 is built from 15 residues. Germline CDR1 MNHEY, CDR2 SVGAGI. CDR3 sequence (DNA): TGTGCCAGCAGTTTGGACACCGGTGGGCCAGATACGCAGTATTTT. As protein: CASSLDTGGPDTQYF.

The J gene is TRBJ2-5, the V gene TRBV19; 7 nucleotides match TRBD2. CDR1 is LNHDA, CDR2 SQIVND, per germline (reference sequence). This CDR3 spans 12 amino acids. V dropped 6 bases and J dropped 9; count of bases not matched to a gene: 7. CDR3 residues: CASSAGAVPQYF. CDR3 coding DNA: TGTGCCAGTAGCGCGGGAGCGGTACCCCAGTACTTC.

The chain couples TRBV10-2 to TRBJ2-7, with a possible D match to TRBD2 (5 bases). The CDR3 contains 15 residues. The ends were cut back, 5 bases at V and 3 bases at J, with 17 bases in the middle. In germline, CDR1 is WSHSY, CDR2 SAAADI. CDR3 sequence reads: CASSQDLTGNYEQYF. The CDR3 nucleotides are TGCGCCAGCAGTCAGGACCTAACGGGGAACTACGAGCAGTACTTC.

This chain connects TRBV25-1 to TRBJ1-1; no firm D call. The CDR3 has 13 amino acids. With 6 bases removed from V and 5 bases from J, the gap between germline ends came to 13 bases. CDR1 is MGHDK and CDR2 is SYGVNS in the germline V gene. The CDR3 DNA follows: TGTGCCAGCAGGGGGAGTTTGGGAACTGAAGCTTTCTTT. Translating gives CASRGSLGTEAFF. Drawing the rest from reference TRBV25-1 and TRBJ1-1, the complete variable domain is EADIYQTPRYLVIGTGKKITLECSQTMGHDKMYWYQQDPGMELHLIHYSYGVNSTEKGDLSSESTVSRIRTEHFPLTLESARPSHTSQYLCASRGSLGTEAFFGQGTRLTVV.

This clone has more than one count but fewer than ten. The chain is built from TRBV5-6 and TRBJ2-3, with 9 nucleotides matching TRBD1. J was trimmed by 6 bases and V by 4 bases; bases with no gene match: 9. Per the germline V gene, CDR1 is SGHDT and CDR2 is YYEEEE. The CDR3 is 15 amino acids. CDR3 sequence: CASSGGTGLGDTQYF. CDR3 bases: TGTGCCAGCAGCGGAGGGACAGGGTTAGGCGATACGCAGTATTTT.

The gene calls are TRBV2 and TRBJ2-1, with 13 bases matching TRBD2. V lost 4 bases, J lost 8 bases, and 8 bases stayed unmatched. From germline, CDR1 is SNHLY and CDR2 FYNNEI. This CDR3 is 16 amino acids long. The CDR3 region is CASSGSTSGRRDEQFF. Written as DNA, the CDR3 is TGTGCCAGCAGTGGTTCGACTAGCGGGAGGAGGGATGAGCAGTTCTTC.

The V and J genes are TRBV5-6 and TRBJ2-7; maybe TRBD2 (7 bases). V was cut by 0 bases and J by 2 bases, with 12 bases left in between. The CDR3 sequence is 15 residues long. CDR1 is SGHDT and CDR2 is YYEEEE in the germline V gene. Written as DNA, the CDR3 is TGTGCCAGCAGCTTGGCGGGGGGCCCCACCTACGAGCAGTACTTC. Translating it yields CASSLAGGPTYEQYF. Full variable domain (outside the CDR3, taken from reference TRBV5-6 and TRBJ2-7): DAGVTQSPTHLIKTRGQQVTLRCSPKSGHDTVSWYQQALGQGPQFIFQYYEEEERQRGNFPDRFSGHQFPNYSSELNVNALLLGDSALYLCASSLAGGPTYEQYFGPGTRLTVT.

The chain couples TRBV4-1 to TRBJ1-1, with TRBD1 matching over 7 bases. V shed 1 base, J shed 6 bases, and the junction held 8 bases outside the gene matches. This CDR3 comprises 15 residues. Germline V gene data show CDR1 as MGHRA and CDR2 as YSYEKL. The CDR3 here is CASSQVPQGGAEAFF. The CDR3 DNA reads as TGCGCCAGCAGCCAAGTGCCGCAGGGGGGCGCTGAAGCTTTCTTT.

This clone was seen a single time. This specimen includes other DNA sequences encoding the same CDR3. The chain uses TRBV2 and TRBJ2-5; D is unclear. The V gene's germline CDR1 is SNHLY and CDR2 FYNNEI. The germline V and J ends were trimmed by 5 bases and 2 bases, with 3 bases remaining between them. This CDR3 spans 11 amino acids. The CDR3 DNA reads TGTGCCAGCAGTTTACAAGAGACCCAGTACTTC. Translation: CASSLQETQYF.

The chain combines TRBV19 with TRBJ1-1; D possibly corresponds to TRBD1 (6 bases). The CDR3 has 14 residues. V shed 2 bases and J shed 4 bases, with 11 bases lying between them. CDR1 is LNHDA, CDR2 SQIVND, per germline (reference sequence). This chain's CDR3 is CASSISGESTEAFF. The CDR3, as DNA: TGTGCCAGTAGTATATCAGGGGAGAGCACTGAAGCTTTCTTT. Based on the CDR3 plus reference TRBV19 and TRBJ1-1, the full variable domain is DGGITQSPKYLFRKEGQNVTLSCEQNLNHDAMYWYRQDPGQGLRLIYYSQIVNDFQKGDIAEGYSVSREKKESFPLTVTSAQKNPTAFYLCASSISGESTEAFFGQGTRLTVV.